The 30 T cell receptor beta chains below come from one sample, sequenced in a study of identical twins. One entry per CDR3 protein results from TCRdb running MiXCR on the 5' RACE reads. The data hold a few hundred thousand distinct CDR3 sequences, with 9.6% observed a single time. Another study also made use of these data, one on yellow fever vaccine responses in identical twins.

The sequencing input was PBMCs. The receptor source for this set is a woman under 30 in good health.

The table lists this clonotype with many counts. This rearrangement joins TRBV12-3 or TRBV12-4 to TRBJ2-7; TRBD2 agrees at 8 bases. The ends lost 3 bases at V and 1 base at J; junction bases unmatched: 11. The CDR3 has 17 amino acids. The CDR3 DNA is TGTGCCAGCAGTTTCAGGGCTAGCGGGTGGGGGTCCTACGAGCAGTACTTC. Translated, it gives CASSFRASGWGSYEQYF.

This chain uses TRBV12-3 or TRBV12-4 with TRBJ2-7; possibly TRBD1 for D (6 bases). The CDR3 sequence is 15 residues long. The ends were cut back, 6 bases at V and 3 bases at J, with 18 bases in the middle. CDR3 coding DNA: TGTGCCAGCAGCCGAGGGGGATTAGGTATCTACGAGCAGTACTTC. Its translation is CASSRGGLGIYEQYF.

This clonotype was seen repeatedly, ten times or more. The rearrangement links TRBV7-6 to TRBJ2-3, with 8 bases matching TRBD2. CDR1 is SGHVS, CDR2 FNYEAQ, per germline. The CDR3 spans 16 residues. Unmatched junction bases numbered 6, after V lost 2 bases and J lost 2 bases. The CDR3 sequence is CASSLKRLAFTDTQYF. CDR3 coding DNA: TGTGCCAGCAGCTTAAAGCGACTAGCGTTCACAGATACGCAGTATTTT.

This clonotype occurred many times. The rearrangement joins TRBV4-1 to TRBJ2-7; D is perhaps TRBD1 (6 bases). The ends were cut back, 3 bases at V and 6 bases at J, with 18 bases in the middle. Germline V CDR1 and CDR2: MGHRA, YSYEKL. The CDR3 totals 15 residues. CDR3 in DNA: TGCGCCAGCAGCCAGAGGGCACAGGGAGACTCCGAGCAGTACTTC. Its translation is CASSQRAQGDSEQYF.

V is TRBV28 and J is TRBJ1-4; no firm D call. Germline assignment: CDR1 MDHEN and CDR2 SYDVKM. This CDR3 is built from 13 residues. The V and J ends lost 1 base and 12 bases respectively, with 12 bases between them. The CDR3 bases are TGTGCCAGCAGTTTATCCACGGGAAGGCAACTGTTTTTT. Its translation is CASSLSTGRQLFF. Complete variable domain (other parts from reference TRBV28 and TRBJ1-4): DVKVTQSSRYLVKRTGEKVFLECVQDMDHENMFWYRQDPGLGLRLIYFSYDVKMKEKGDIPEGYSVSREKKERFSLILESASTNQTSMYLCASSLSTGRQLFFGSGTQLSVL.

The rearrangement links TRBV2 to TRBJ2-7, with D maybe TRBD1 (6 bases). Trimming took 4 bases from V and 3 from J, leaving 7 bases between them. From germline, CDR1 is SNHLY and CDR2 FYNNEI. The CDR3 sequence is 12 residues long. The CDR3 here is CASSGQVYEQYF. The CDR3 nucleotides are TGTGCCAGCAGTGGACAGGTCTACGAGCAGTACTTC.

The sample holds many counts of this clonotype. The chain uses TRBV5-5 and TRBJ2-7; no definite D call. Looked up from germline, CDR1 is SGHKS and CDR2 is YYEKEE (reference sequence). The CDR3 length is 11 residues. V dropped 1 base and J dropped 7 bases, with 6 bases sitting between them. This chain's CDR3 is CASSLQAEQYF. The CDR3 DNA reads TGTGCCAGCAGCTTGCAGGCGGAGCAGTACTTC.

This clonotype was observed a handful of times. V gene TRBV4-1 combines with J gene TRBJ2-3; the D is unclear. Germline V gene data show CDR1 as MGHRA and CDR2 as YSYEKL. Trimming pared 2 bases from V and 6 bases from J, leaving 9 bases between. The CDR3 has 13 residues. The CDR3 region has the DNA TGCGCCAGCAGCCAATCACTGGGGGATACGCAGTATTTT. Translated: CASSQSLGDTQYF.

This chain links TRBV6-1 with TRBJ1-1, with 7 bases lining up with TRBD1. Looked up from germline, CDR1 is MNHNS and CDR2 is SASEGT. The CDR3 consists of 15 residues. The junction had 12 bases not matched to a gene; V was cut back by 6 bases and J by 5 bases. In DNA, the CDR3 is TGTGCCAGCAGCCATTATTCGACAGGGTGGACTGAAGCTTTCTTT. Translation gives CASSHYSTGWTEAFF.

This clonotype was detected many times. CDR3 bases: TGTGCCAGCAGTCCCGGGACAGGGGGAAATCCCAAAAACATTCAGTACTTC. It yields the protein CASSPGTGGNPKNIQYF. The J gene is TRBJ2-4, the V gene TRBV28; the match to TRBD1 covers 11 bases. V lost 5 bases, J lost 2 bases, and 8 bases stayed unmatched. The CDR3 contains 17 residues. The germline gives CDR1 MDHEN, CDR2 SYDVKM.

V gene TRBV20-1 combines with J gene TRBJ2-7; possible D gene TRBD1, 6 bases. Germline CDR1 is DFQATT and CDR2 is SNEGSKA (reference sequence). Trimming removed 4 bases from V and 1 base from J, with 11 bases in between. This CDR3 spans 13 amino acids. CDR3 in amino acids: CSATNQGSYEQYF. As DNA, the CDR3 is TGCAGTGCTACTAATCAGGGGTCCTACGAGCAGTACTTC.

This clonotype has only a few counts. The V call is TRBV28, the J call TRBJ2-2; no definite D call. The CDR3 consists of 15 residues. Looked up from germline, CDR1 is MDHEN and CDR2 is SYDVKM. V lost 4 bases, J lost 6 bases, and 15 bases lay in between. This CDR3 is CASSSTSGYAGELFF. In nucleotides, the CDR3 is TGTGCCAGCAGTTCCACCTCTGGGTACGCCGGGGAGCTGTTTTTT.

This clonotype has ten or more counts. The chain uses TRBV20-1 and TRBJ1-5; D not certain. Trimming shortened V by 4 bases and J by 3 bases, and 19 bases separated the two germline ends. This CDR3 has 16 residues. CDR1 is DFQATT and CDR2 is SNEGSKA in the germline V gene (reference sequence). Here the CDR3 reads CSAKSWSRSTNQPQHF. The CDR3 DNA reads TGCAGTGCTAAGTCTTGGAGCCGAAGTACCAATCAGCCCCAGCATTTT.

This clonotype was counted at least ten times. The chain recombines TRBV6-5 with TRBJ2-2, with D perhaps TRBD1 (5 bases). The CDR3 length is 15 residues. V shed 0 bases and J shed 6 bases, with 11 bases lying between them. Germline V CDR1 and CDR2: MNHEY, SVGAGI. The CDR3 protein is CASSYSNRGSGELFF. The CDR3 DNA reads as TGTGCCAGCAGTTACTCGAATAGGGGATCCGGGGAGCTGTTTTTT.

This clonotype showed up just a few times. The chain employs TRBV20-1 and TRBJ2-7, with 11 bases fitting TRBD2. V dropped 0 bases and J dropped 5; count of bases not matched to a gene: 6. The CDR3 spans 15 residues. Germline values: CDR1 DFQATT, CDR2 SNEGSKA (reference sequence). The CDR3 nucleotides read TGCAGTGCTAGAGATACTAGCGGGAGCTCTAACGAGCAGTACTTC. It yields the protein CSARDTSGSSNEQYF.

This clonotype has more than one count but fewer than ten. The CDR3 nucleotides read TGTGCCAGCAGCTTAGTTAAGGACAGGCGGCAAAACATTCAGTACTTC. This encodes CASSLVKDRRQNIQYF. The genes are TRBV5-5 and TRBJ2-4; 7 bases line up with TRBD1. CDR1 and CDR2 from the germline V gene are SGHKS and YYEKEE (reference sequence). The CDR3 totals 16 residues. Trimming removed 2 bases from V and 5 bases from J; junction bases left unmatched: 10.

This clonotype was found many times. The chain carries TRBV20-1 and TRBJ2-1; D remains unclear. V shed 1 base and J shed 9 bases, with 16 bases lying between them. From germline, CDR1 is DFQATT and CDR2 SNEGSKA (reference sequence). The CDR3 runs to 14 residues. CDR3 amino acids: CSARGPPPFREQFF. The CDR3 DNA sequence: TGCAGTGCTAGAGGGCCCCCGCCGTTTCGTGAGCAGTTCTTC.

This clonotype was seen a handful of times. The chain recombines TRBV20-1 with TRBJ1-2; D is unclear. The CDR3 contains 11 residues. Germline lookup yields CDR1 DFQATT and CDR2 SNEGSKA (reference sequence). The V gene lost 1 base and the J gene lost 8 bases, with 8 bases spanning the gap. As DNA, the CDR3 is TGCAGTGCTAGAGTGCCTGTGGGCTACACCTTC. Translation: CSARVPVGYTF.

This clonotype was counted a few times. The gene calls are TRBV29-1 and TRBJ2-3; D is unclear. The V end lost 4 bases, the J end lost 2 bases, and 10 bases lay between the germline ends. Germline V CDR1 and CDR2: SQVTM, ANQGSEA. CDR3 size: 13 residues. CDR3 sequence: CSVVWENTDTQYF. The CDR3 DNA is TGCAGCGTTGTTTGGGAAAACACAGATACGCAGTATTTT.

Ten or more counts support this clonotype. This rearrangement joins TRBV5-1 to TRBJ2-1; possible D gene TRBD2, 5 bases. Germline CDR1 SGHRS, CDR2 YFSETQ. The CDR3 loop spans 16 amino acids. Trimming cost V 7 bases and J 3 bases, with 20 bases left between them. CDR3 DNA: TGCGCCAGCTTCGAACCTGAGGGTGGATTCTACAATGAGCAGTTCTTC. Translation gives CASFEPEGGFYNEQFF. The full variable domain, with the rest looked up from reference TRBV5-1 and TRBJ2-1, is KAGVTQTPRYLIKTRGQQVTLSCSPISGHRSVSWYQQTPGQGLQFLFEYFSETQRNKGNFPGRFSGRQFSNSRSEMNVSTLELGDSALYLCASFEPEGGFYNEQFFGPGTRLTVL.

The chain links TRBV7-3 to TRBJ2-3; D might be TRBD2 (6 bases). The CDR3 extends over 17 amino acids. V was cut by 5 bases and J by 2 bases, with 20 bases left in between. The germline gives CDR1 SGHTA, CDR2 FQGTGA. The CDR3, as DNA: TGTGCCAGCAGCAGCGAGACCGGGACTCCATACACAGATACGCAGTATTTT. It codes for CASSSETGTPYTDTQYF.

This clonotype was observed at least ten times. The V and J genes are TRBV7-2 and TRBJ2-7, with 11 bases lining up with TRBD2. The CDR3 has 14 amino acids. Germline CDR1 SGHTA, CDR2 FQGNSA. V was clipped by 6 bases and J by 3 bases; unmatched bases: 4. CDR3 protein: CASSRSGGDYEQYF. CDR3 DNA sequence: TGTGCCAGCAGTCGTAGCGGGGGGGACTACGAGCAGTACTTC.

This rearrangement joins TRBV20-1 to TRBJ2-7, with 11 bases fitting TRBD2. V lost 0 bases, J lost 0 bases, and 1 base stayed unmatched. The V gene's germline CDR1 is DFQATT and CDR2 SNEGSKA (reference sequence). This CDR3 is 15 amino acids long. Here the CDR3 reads CSARDSGGASYEQYF. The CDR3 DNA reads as TGCAGTGCTAGAGATAGCGGGGGGGCCTCCTACGAGCAGTACTTC.

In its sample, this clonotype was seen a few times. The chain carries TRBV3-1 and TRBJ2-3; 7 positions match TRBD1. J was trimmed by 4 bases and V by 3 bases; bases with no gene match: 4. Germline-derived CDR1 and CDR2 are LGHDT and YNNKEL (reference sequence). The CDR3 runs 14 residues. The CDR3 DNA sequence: TGTGCCAGCAGCCATGCGACAGGGCCAGATACGCAGTATTTT. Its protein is CASSHATGPDTQYF.

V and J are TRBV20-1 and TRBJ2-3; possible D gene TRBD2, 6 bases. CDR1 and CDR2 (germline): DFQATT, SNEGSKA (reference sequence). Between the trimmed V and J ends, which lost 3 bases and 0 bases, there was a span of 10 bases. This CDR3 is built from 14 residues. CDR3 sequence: CSASEAGSTDTQYF. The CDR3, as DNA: TGCAGTGCTAGTGAGGCGGGGAGCACAGATACGCAGTATTTT.

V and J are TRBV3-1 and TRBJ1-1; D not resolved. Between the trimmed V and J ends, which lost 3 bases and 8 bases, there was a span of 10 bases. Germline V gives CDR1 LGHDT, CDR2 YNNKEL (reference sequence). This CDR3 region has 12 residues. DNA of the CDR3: TGTGCCAGCAGCCATGGTAGAGGGGAAGCTTTCTTT. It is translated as CASSHGRGEAFF.

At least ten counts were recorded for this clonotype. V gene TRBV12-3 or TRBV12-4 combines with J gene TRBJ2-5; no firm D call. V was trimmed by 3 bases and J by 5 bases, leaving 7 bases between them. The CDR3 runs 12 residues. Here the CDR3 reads CASSFTSETQYF. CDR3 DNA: TGTGCCAGCAGTTTTACAAGCGAGACCCAGTACTTC.

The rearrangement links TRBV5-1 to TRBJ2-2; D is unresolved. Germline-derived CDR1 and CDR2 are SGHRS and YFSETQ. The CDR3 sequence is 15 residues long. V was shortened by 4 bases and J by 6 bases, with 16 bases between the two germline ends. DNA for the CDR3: TGCGCCAGCAGCACCTCTAGTATGAAGGCCGGGGAGCTGTTTTTT. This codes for CASSTSSMKAGELFF.

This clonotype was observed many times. In nucleotides, the CDR3 is TGTGCCACCTCCCAGCGCGGGGAGCTGTTTTTT. It specifies CATSQRGELFF. This chain connects TRBV15 to TRBJ2-2, with unresolved D. CDR3 length equals 11 residues. Between the trimmed V and J ends, which lost 8 bases and 7 bases, there was a span of 8 bases. CDR1 is LNHNV, CDR2 YYDKDF, per germline (reference sequence).

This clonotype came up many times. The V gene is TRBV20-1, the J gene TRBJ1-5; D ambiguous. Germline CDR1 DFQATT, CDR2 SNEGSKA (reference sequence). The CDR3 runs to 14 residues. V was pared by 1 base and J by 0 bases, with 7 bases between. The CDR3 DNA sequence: TGCAGTGCTAGAGCAGGATATAGCAATCAGCCCCAGCATTTT. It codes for CSARAGYSNQPQHF.